This TCR beta chain was captured in a study of control samples from healthy donors and cancer patients (TCRdb year 2020). The library was produced with the immunoSEQ multiplex PCR assay. TCRdb took this table from immuneACCESS and kept in-frame rearrangements with V and J called. Such tables lack part of the clones; where checked against another copy, unresolved V genes explain under half of the gap, and the rest is unexplained. The sample records roughly 74,000 clones, 85% to 95% of which are singletons. The top ten hold approximately 4.8% of the sample. The table lists this clone with a count of one. Its antigen remains undetermined. One base away there is no much larger clone; base qualities are not given. Reading the germline V gene gives CDR1 MNHEY and CDR2 SVGAGI. Trimming removed 10 bases from V and 3 bases from J; the gene matches leave 13 bases unexplained. The CDR3 contains 15 residues, cysteine and phenylalanine counted. The entry retains the CDR3 DNA only, 45 bases that are in frame from base 1.

The clonotype originates from a woman between 18 and 29 years old in good health. Here the chain combines TRBV6-5 and TRBJ2-3; 7 bases in the middle match TRBD2. The sequencing sample was made of blood. Read as DNA, the sequence is TGTGCCACCCGGCGAGGCGGGAGCGGGACAGATACGCAGTATTTT. This sequence encodes CATRRGGSGTDTQYF.